These 5 T cell receptor beta chains were sequenced from one sample in a study of early T cells in non-severe SARS-CoV-2 infection. One entry per CDR3 protein, called by TCRdb with MiXCR from the 5' RACE reads. Of around 26,000 distinct CDR3 sequences listed, about 4.1% were seen once; the top ten hold around 5.6%. Input material: whole blood. These TCRs come from an adult who was a healthcare worker with PCR-confirmed SARS-CoV-2 infection or an uninfected control (not recorded which).

In its sample, this clonotype was seen a few times. Given a much more abundant clone one base away, this may be a read error. The V gene is TRBV4-3, the J gene TRBJ1-2; 7 bases map to TRBD1. Germline assignment: CDR1 LGHNA and CDR2 YSLEER. This CDR3 contains 13 residues. In DNA, the CDR3 is TGCGCCAGCGGCCAGCAGGGGGGCTATGGCTACACCTTC. This translates into CASGQQGGYGYTF.

Only a few counts were recorded for this clonotype. The chain has TRBV7-6 and TRBJ2-2; D remains unclear. Deletions cut 2 bases from V and 5 bases from J, with 6 bases between. This CDR3 is built from 13 residues. Germline V gene lookup returns CDR1 SGHVS and CDR2 FNYEAQ. CDR3 sequence: CASSLSGTGELFF. The CDR3 DNA is TGTGCCAGCAGCTTATCCGGGACCGGGGAGCTGTTTTTT.

This clonotype was observed at least ten times. This rearrangement joins TRBV20-1 to TRBJ1-5; D gene unclear. The ends were cut back, 5 bases at V and 2 bases at J, with 13 bases in the middle. The CDR3 contains 14 residues. From germline, CDR1 is DFQATT and CDR2 SNEGSKA (reference sequence). CDR3 in amino acids: CSAREGGRNQPQHF. In DNA form, the CDR3 reads TGCAGTGCTCGGGAAGGTGGTCGCAATCAGCCCCAGCATTTT.

This rearrangement joins TRBV9 to TRBJ1-1; D call uncertain. V lost 6 bases, J lost 7 bases, and 7 bases lay in between. The length of the CDR3 is 10 residues. From germline, CDR1 is SGDLS and CDR2 YYNGEE. CDR3 coding DNA: TGTGCCAGCACCGGACGTGAAGCTTTCTTT. This gives the protein CASTGREAFF. The full variable domain, completed using reference TRBV9 and TRBJ1-1, is DSGVTQTPKHLITATGQRVTLRCSPRSGDLSVYWYQQSLDQGLQFLIQYYNGEERAKGNILERFSAQQFPDLHSELNLSSLELGDSALYFCASTGREAFFGQGTRLTVV.

The rearrangement uses TRBV20-1 and TRBJ1-3; D unclear. The CDR3 covers 13 residues. V was pared by 0 bases and J by 9 bases, with 12 bases between. Germline assignment: CDR1 DFQATT and CDR2 SNEGSKA (reference sequence). The CDR3 loop is CSARDPGEVTIYF. CDR3 sequence (DNA): TGCAGTGCTAGAGATCCCGGGGAAGTCACCATATATTTT.